The clone carrying this TCR beta chain was observed a few times. Antigen specificity is unknown. This sample was taken from a study of beta chain features in type 1 diabetes. General study points: Compared with healthy donors, patients appeared to share more similar naive, central memory and regulatory TCRB repertoires.

What was sequenced were expressed TCRB transcripts, since all of the isolated RNA had been reverse transcribed. Method: immunoSEQ multiplex PCR; TCRdb's copy keeps in-frame clones and lacks some. The sample has 400,000 to 600,000 clones, over 25% seen once. In germline, CDR1 is LNHDA, CDR2 SQIVND (reference sequence). The length of the CDR3 is 15 residues. V was shortened by 3 bases and J by 0 bases, with 8 bases between the two germline ends. The V call is TRBV19, the J call TRBJ2-2; D may be TRBD2 (5 bases). What was sequenced was naive CD4+ T cells from blood. The origin of this receptor is a man aged 18 to 30 in good health. The CDR3 DNA follows: TGTGCCAGTAGTATTGGCGGGTCGAACACCGGGGAGCTGTTTTTT. Its protein product is CASSIGGSNTGELFF.